These T cell receptor beta chains were read from a single sample in a study of STAT3 mutations in large granular lymphocyte leukemia. Produced via immunoSEQ multiplex PCR; TCRdb's table is partial and in-frame only. The repertoire holds over 5,000 clones, with roughly 80% as singletons. The sample was peripheral blood mononuclear cells. The receptors stem from a man between 40 and 49 years old with T-cell large granular lymphocyte leukemia. Some clones in this sample may be carry-over from other donors' samples. The CDR3 runs from the conserved cysteine through the conserved F or W. D genes are given only for firm matches. The size of a clone is reported for some rows only, either as once, few or many, or as a class for expanded clones.

-,TRBJ2-3,TRBD2,TRBV29-1,CSVSGRASDTQYF,TGCAGCGTTAGCGGGAGGGCCTCAGATACGCAGTATTTT
-,TRBJ1-5,TRBD1,TRBV28,CASTTGDRDNQPQHF,TGTGCCAGCACCACGGGGGACAGGGACAATCAGCCCCAGCATTTT
-,TRBJ1-1,-,TRBV5-1,CASSWEGGRDTEAFF,TGCGCCAGCAGCTGGGAGGGGGGGAGGGACACTGAAGCTTTCTTT
-,TRBJ1-1,-,TRBV10-3,CAISGDTMNTEAFF,TGTGCCATCTCGGGCGACACCATGAACACTGAAGCTTTCTTT
medium-sized,TRBJ2-7,TRBD1,TRBV10-3,CAISDQRRQGTYEQYF,TGTGCCATCAGTGACCAGCGACGACAGGGGACCTACGAGCAGTACTTC
-,TRBJ2-2,-,TRBV30,CAWSVIRDTGELFF,TGTGCCTGGAGTGTTATACGGGACACCGGGGAGCTGTTTTTT
-,TRBJ2-1,-,TRBV10-2,CASASYNEQFF,TGCGCCAGCGCGAGCTACAATGAGCAGTTCTTC
once,TRBJ2-7,-,TRBV5-1,CASSKDSQPSYEQYF,TGCGCCAGCAGTAAGGACAGCCAACCATCCTACGAGCAGTACTTC
-,TRBJ2-5,TRBD1,TRBV5-1,CASSPGTAKETQYF,TGCGCCAGCAGCCCCGGGACAGCTAAAGAGACCCAGTACTTC
once,TRBJ2-1,TRBD2,TRBV6-5,CASSYPTSGSGEQFF,TGTGCCAGCAGTTACCCGACTAGCGGGAGCGGTGAGCAGTTCTTC
-,TRBJ2-3,-,TRBV30,CAWNSGNTDTQYF,TGTGCCTGGAACAGCGGTAACACAGATACGCAGTATTTT
-,TRBJ1-2,-,TRBV11-2,CASSLDSSVRGYTF,TGTGCCAGCAGCTTAGATAGCTCAGTGCGGGGCTACACCTTC
-,TRBJ1-4,-,TRBV19,CASTRGGLSEKLFF,TGTGCCAGTACCCGCGGGGGGTTGAGTGAAAAACTGTTTTTT
-,TRBJ2-2,-,TRBV5-1,CASSKEGATTGELFF,TGCGCCAGCAGCAAGGAAGGGGCGACCACCGGGGAGCTGTTTTTT
-,TRBJ2-2,-,TRBV19,CASSISSWTGELFF,TGTGCCAGTAGTATTTCTTCCTGGACCGGGGAGCTGTTTTTT
few,TRBJ2-5,-,TRBV7-9,CASSPRTDPGERAQYF,TGTGCCAGCAGCCCGCGGACAGATCCTGGGGAGAGGGCCCAGTACTTC
once,TRBJ1-4,-,TRBV7-9,CASSPGKTGYNEKLFF,TGTGCCAGCAGCCCCGGAAAAACAGGGTATAATGAAAAACTGTTTTTT
-,TRBJ1-3,-,TRBV10-3,CAISDELGRAGNTIYF,TGTGCCATCAGCGATGAGCTTGGGAGAGCTGGAAACACCATATATTTT
-,TRBJ2-7,TRBD1,TRBV28,CASSSAGQADSPYEQYF,TGTGCCAGCAGTTCCGCGGGACAGGCGGACTCGCCCTACGAGCAGTACTTC
-,TRBJ2-2,TRBD2,TRBV7-8,CASSRTSGSSTGELFF,TGTGCCAGCAGCCGAACTAGCGGGTCTTCCACCGGGGAGCTGTTTTTT
-,TRBJ2-1,-,TRBV9,CASSTGLSSYNEQFF,TGTGCCAGCAGCACGGGACTTAGCTCCTACAATGAGCAGTTCTTC
-,TRBJ2-3,-,TRBV18,CASSPGSTDTQYF,TGTGCCAGCTCACCGGGGAGCACAGATACGCAGTATTTT
-,TRBJ2-7,-,TRBV6-5,CASGRGPYEQYF,TGTGCCAGCGGGAGAGGCCCCTACGAGCAGTACTTC
-,TRBJ2-1,TRBD2,TRBV18,CASSPPLLERETYNEQFF,TGTGCCAGCTCACCACCGCTGCTGGAGCGGGAGACCTACAATGAGCAGTTCTTC
-,TRBJ2-1,TRBD2,TRBV9,CASSVGPQREGPPHEQFF,TGTGCCAGCAGCGTAGGCCCTCAGCGGGAGGGCCCCCCCCATGAGCAGTTCTTC
-,TRBJ1-2,TRBD1,TRBV5-4,CASSLQGGYGYTF,TGTGCCAGCAGTCTACAGGGGGGGTATGGCTACACCTTC
-,TRBJ2-1,-,TRBV29-1,CSVSQRNEQFF,TGCAGCGTTTCCCAGCGGAATGAGCAGTTCTTC
-,TRBJ2-2,TRBD2,TRBV7-7,CASSPRTSGRHTGELFF,TGTGCTAGCAGCCCCCGGACTAGCGGGAGACATACCGGGGAGCTGTTTTTT
-,TRBJ2-7,-,TRBV5-1,CASSSDGGNEQYF,TGCGCCAGCAGCTCTGACGGAGGTAACGAGCAGTACTTC
-,TRBJ2-7,TRBD2,TRBV9,CASSVEGGPTYEQYF,TGTGCCAGCAGCGTAGAGGGAGGGCCGACCTACGAGCAGTACTTC
-,TRBJ2-6,TRBD1,TRBV9,CASSVTSGDRVPASGANVLTF,TGTGCCAGCAGCGTCACCAGTGGGGACAGGGTCCCGGCCTCTGGGGCCAACGTCCTGACTTTC
-,TRBJ2-3,-,TRBV27,CASSFRSPDGQTSGVHVDTQYF,TGTGCCAGCAGTTTCCGTAGCCCCGACGGACAGACGAGCGGCGTCCATGTAGATACGCAGTATTTT
-,TRBJ2-3,-,TRBV4-3,CASSQEQGGADTQYF,TGCGCCAGCAGCCAAGAACAAGGAGGTGCAGATACGCAGTATTTT
-,TRBJ2-1,-,TRBV7-2,CASTLDSSSYNEQFF,TGTGCCAGCACCCTGGACTCGAGCTCCTACAATGAGCAGTTCTTC
-,TRBJ2-7,-,TRBV5-1,CASSLTEAYYEQYF,TGCGCCAGCAGCCTGACTGAGGCATACTACGAGCAGTACTTC
few,TRBJ2-5,-,TRBV29-1,CSVGPLGTQYF,TGCAGCGTCGGCCCCCTCGGGACCCAGTACTTC
-,TRBJ2-3,-,TRBV27,CASISGNTQYF,TGTGCCAGCATTTCGGGGAATACGCAGTATTTT
few,TRBJ1-1,TRBD1,TRBV9,CASSVGTGALMNTEAFF,TGTGCCAGCAGCGTCGGGACAGGGGCTTTAATGAACACTGAAGCTTTCTTT
-,TRBJ1-2,-,TRBV7-2,CASSTTPGYGYTF,TGTGCCAGCAGCACCACCCCCGGCTATGGCTACACCTTC
-,TRBJ1-3,-,TRBV5-1,CASSLEGSGNTIYF,TGCGCCAGCAGCTTGGAAGGCTCTGGAAACACCATATATTTT
-,TRBJ2-7,TRBD2,TRBV5-1,CASSTLAGGAPYEQYF,TGCGCCAGCAGCACCTTAGCGGGAGGGGCCCCCTACGAGCAGTACTTC
-,TRBJ1-2,-,TRBV7-9,CASSLLFSFTAEGYTF,TGTGCCAGCAGCTTACTTTTTTCTTTTACTGCGGAGGGCTACACCTTC
-,TRBJ1-2,-,TRBV6-1,CASSELSYGYTF,TGTGCCAGCAGTGAATTGTCCTATGGCTACACCTTC
-,TRBJ2-1,TRBD2,TRBV9,CASSGGLAVYNEQFF,TGTGCCAGCAGCGGGGGACTAGCGGTATACAATGAGCAGTTCTTC
-,TRBJ2-2,-,TRBV19,CAGKSPLTGELFF,TGTGCCGGAAAGTCTCCTCTCACCGGGGAGCTGTTTTTT
-,TRBJ1-5,TRBD1,TRBV19,CASSMSRTGNQPQHF,TGTGCCAGTAGTATGTCGCGGACAGGAAATCAGCCCCAGCATTTT
-,TRBJ2-7,TRBD2,TRBV6-1,CASSRSSGTYEQYF,TGTGCCAGCAGCAGGTCTAGCGGGACTTACGAGCAGTACTTC
-,TRBJ2-7,-,TRBV11-2,CASSHIGAYEQYF,TGTGCCAGCAGCCATATTGGGGCCTACGAGCAGTACTTC
few,TRBJ1-5,-,TRBV28,CASSLSTNRAQPQHF,TGTGCCAGCAGTTTATCTACTAACAGGGCGCAGCCCCAGCATTTT
-,TRBJ2-1,-,TRBV5-4,CASSLNNEQFF,TGTGCCAGCAGCTTAAACAATGAGCAGTTCTTC